This TCR beta chain was recorded in a study of blood T cell repertoires in COVID-19 (dated by TCRdb to the early 2020s). With respect to the entire study: Collaborator samples came from the United States, Italy and Spain and covered acute and convalescent phases of COVID-19. The material from the prospective study consisted of cDNA or gDNA derived from T cells, B-cell-depleted T cells, or PBMCs. Subjects who had been exposed to COVID-19, were actively infected with it, or had recovered from it provided the deeply sampled blood TCRbeta repertoires that made up the dataset. A freely available public database, intended as a resource for researchers studying the immune response to SARS-CoV-2, is where the repertoires were released. The samples were drawn from the first 160 participants of the ongoing ImmuneRACE study and from 950 to 1,500 subjects provided by 6 global collaborators. The sample metadata nearly always contained a de-identified subject ID, COVID-19 status, age in years and sex. Where HLA class I and class II types were available, the types were taken from metadata supplied by the sample provider, not from assay-based typing.

Notes on this clone: No antigen is known for it. One base away there is no much larger clone; base qualities are not given.

Unmatched junction bases come to 5, with V trimmed by 2 bases and J by 3 bases. Via the germline V gene, CDR1 is SGDLS and CDR2 YYNGEE. From its cysteine to its phenylalanine, the CDR3 spans 16 amino acids. The read is trimmed to its CDR3 DNA, 48 bases read in frame from base 1. Whole blood was collected in K2EDTA tubes by collaborating institutions according to the institutions' own protocols. For TCRbeta analysis, collaborators shipped samples in one of three forms: frozen whole blood, isolated PBMCs, or DNA extracted from either of those sample types. Study-level results and caveats: The amount of clinical and demographic metadata varied by source and participant and was provided uncurated.

TCRbeta CDR3 regions were amplified from genomic DNA using the immunoSEQ Assay, a bias-controlled multiplex PCR. Per the source publication's procedure: Within the assay, amplification of reference gene primers was used to estimate how many nucleated cells each sample contained. Sequence reads were collapsed and filtered to measure the absolute abundance of every unique TCRbeta CDR3 rearrangement. Productive Simpson clonality was computed per sample as the square root of Simpson's diversity index over productive rearrangements. The source is immuneACCESS, and TCRdb retained only in-frame sequences with V and J called. Part of the clones is not carried over; for the studies checked, unresolved V genes explain less than half of this, and the remainder is unexplained. That table is the source of V, J and clone size, and D and trimming were worked out from the DNA. Counted in this sample were hundreds of thousands of clones; 88% of them appeared once. The ten biggest clones cover just under 9.5% of the sample.

The chain is encoded by TRBV9 joined to TRBJ2-2; 9 nucleotides in the junction match TRBD1. Input material: peripheral blood. This receptor was identified in a man younger than 35 with active or convalescent COVID-19. The CDR3 region has the sequence CASSVTGTGHTGELFF. The DNA sequence reads TGTGCCAGCAGCGTGACCGGGACAGGGCACACCGGGGAGCTGTTTTTT.